The clone carrying this T cell receptor (beta chain) has at least ten counts. The antigen is not known. This CDR3 has 14 residues. Looked up from germline, CDR1 is SGHVS and CDR2 is FQNEAQ. Between the trimmed V and J ends, which lost 3 bases and 4 bases, there was a span of 11 bases. These data are taken from a study of T cell repertoires in cytomegalovirus infection. Study-wide context: Evidence of both CMV infection and a matching HLA type came from public TCR beta signatures.

TCRdb used MiXCR to reprocess the reads, holding one entry per CDR3 protein. The sample carries about 740,000 distinct CDR3 sequences, 33% recorded once. Study-level points and caveats: Carriers of CMV and the relevant HLA type were discriminated by public TCR beta frequency. HLA-C-restricted CMV clonotypes gave the most frequent clonotype in two of eight donors.

Sequenced material: cultured PBMCs, taken from culture after CMV antigen stimulation. This rearrangement joins TRBV7-8 to TRBJ2-3; no clear D. The receptor's source is a human donor in good health (CMV status not recorded). Some clones in this sample may be carry-over from other donors' samples. In DNA, the CDR3 is TGTGCCAGCAGCTTCGACGGTCCCCCAGATACGCAGTATTTT. It is translated as CASSFDGPPDTQYF.